The next 22 T cell receptor beta chains were all read from a single sample in a study of post-analysis software for immune sequencing data. Their antigen targets remain unknown. Broader study findings: Five TRBV segments, including TRBV5-6, TRBV5-1 and TRBV20-1, were more frequent in patients than controls.

cDNA libraries of TCR beta carried unique molecular identifiers. TCRdb used MiXCR to reprocess the PCR reads, holding one entry per CDR3 protein. The sample carries 500,000 to 600,000 distinct CDR3 sequences, around 47% recorded once. The sequenced sample consisted of blood. The receptors shown here come from a girl aged 10 to 17 with multiple sclerosis.

V usage is TRBV7-2 and J usage is TRBJ2-7; perhaps D is TRBD1 or TRBD2 (5 bases each). Trimming pared 1 base from V and 12 bases from J, leaving 31 bases between. CDR3 size: 18 residues. Germline CDR1 is SGHTA and CDR2 is FQGNSA. The CDR3 sequence: CASSLGTGAGSLWETRYF. The CDR3 coding sequence is TGTGCCAGCAGCTTAGGCACCGGGGCGGGTAGCTTGTGGGAGACCCGGTACTTC. The whole variable domain, remainder taken from reference TRBV7-2 and TRBJ2-7, is GAGVSQSPSNKVTEKGKDVELRCDPISGHTALYWYRQSLGQGLEFLIYFQGNSAPDKSGLPSDRFSAERTGGSVSTLTIQRTQQEDSAVYLCASSLGTGAGSLWETRYFGPGTRLTVT.

The chain joins TRBV9 to TRBJ1-1; D is perhaps TRBD1 (6 bases). Germline assignment: CDR1 SGDLS and CDR2 YYNGEE. The CDR3 sequence is 13 residues long. V was trimmed by 6 bases and J by 7 bases, leaving 16 bases between them. For the CDR3, the DNA is TGTGCCAGCACCCCCGGGGGGCTTGGTGAAGCTTTCTTT. As protein: CASTPGGLGEAFF.

In regard to this clonotype: One end of the junction fails to match germline, which may point to a read error. V usage is TRBV12-3 or TRBV12-4 and J usage is TRBJ1-5; 10 nucleotides agree with TRBD1. The CDR3 contains 16 residues. The CDR3 sequence is CAISSGQGYRNQPQHF. The DNA of the CDR3 is TGTGCCATCAGTTCGGGACAGGGGTATCGCAATCAGCCCCAGCATTTT.

About this clonotype: A junction end diverges from the germline sequence, so it may reflect a read error. The V call is TRBV4-1, the J call TRBJ2-3; D remains unclear. In germline, CDR1 is MGHRA, CDR2 YSYEKL. This CDR3 is built from 16 residues. The CDR3 here is CASSQTLASGTDAQYF. Written as DNA, the CDR3 is TGCGCCAGCAGCCAAACGCTGGCTAGTGGCACAGATGCGCAGTATTTT.

This chain connects TRBV4-2 to TRBJ1-1, with 8 nucleotides matching TRBD1. V trimming: 3 bases; J trimming: 1 base; junction bases outside the gene matches: 4. The germline gives CDR1 LGHNA, CDR2 YNFKEQ. The CDR3 contains 15 residues. The CDR3 DNA is TGTGCCAGCAGCCAGCAGGGGGCCTGGAACACTGAAGCTTTCTTT. Residues: CASSQQGAWNTEAFF.

V and J are TRBV3-1 and TRBJ2-1, with D hard to call. Germline V gives CDR1 LGHDT, CDR2 YNNKEL (reference sequence). The CDR3 extends over 15 amino acids. The V gene lost 4 bases and the J gene lost 5 bases, with 15 bases spanning the gap. The CDR3 region is CASSPRSQLNNEQFF. The DNA of the CDR3 is TGTGCCAGCAGCCCCCGGTCCCAGCTAAACAATGAGCAGTTCTTC.

The rearrangement joins TRBV11-2 to TRBJ2-1; D remains unclear. V lost 4 bases and J 0 bases, leaving 19 bases between the germline ends. The CDR3 is 18 amino acids. Germline values: CDR1 SGHAT, CDR2 FQNNGV. The chain's CDR3 is CASSSELSGHSSYNEQFF. DNA of the CDR3: TGTGCCAGCAGCTCAGAGTTATCAGGTCACAGCTCCTACAATGAGCAGTTCTTC.

The chain is built from TRBV5-1 and TRBJ1-2; D is uncertain. Germline V gene sequence: CDR1 SGHRS, CDR2 YFSETQ. Trimming stripped 4 bases from V and 13 bases from J, with 20 bases between. The CDR3 is made up of 13 amino acids. The CDR3 here is CASSVGPRGQSTF. The CDR3 region has the DNA TGCGCCAGCAGCGTAGGCCCGCGGGGTCAAAGCACCTTC.

The chain links TRBV18 to TRBJ2-2; the match to TRBD1 covers 8 bases. This CDR3 has 15 residues. The ends lost 3 bases at V and 5 bases at J; junction bases unmatched: 5. The V gene's germline CDR1 is KGHSH and CDR2 LQKENI. This CDR3 is CASSPGQARTGELFF. The CDR3 DNA is TGTGCCAGCTCACCGGGACAGGCGAGAACCGGGGAGCTGTTTTTT.

The chain has TRBV27 and TRBJ2-1; a possible D gene is TRBD2 (5 bases). V was cut by 5 bases and J by 9 bases, with 14 bases left in between. The CDR3 totals 13 residues. Germline CDR1 reads MNHEY; CDR2 reads SMNVEV (reference sequence). The CDR3 region is CASSHQTAGEQFF. As DNA, the CDR3 is TGTGCCAGCAGTCACCAGACCGCGGGTGAGCAGTTCTTC.

This clonotype was seen more than once but under ten times. The CDR3 loop reads CSASEARSYNEQFF. The CDR3 DNA reads TGCAGCGCATCCGAAGCGCGATCCTACAATGAGCAGTTCTTC. This sequence joins TRBV29-1 and TRBJ2-1; D is ambiguous. CDR1 is SQVTM and CDR2 is ANQGSEA in the germline V gene. This CDR3 is built from 14 residues. Trimming shortened V by 7 bases and J by 1 base, and 14 bases separated the two germline ends.

The chain employs TRBV2 and TRBJ2-4; a weak D match, TRBD1 (5 bases). The tail of the sequence fits TRBJ2-5 better, so the J call may be wrong. Germline V gene data show CDR1 as SNHLY and CDR2 as FYNNEI. CDR3 length: 16 amino acids. The CDR3 region has the DNA TGTGCCAGCAGTGAAGGCGAGGTCAGGGCCGTGGAGACCCAGTACTTC. This encodes CASSEGEVRAVETQYF.

This clonotype was picked up a small number of times. V is TRBV24-1 and J is TRBJ1-2, with 9 bases matching TRBD1. Looked up from germline, CDR1 is KGHDR and CDR2 is SFDVKD. Trimming took 3 bases from V and 7 from J; bases not matched to a gene: 8. The CDR3 sequence is 15 residues long. The CDR3 DNA follows: TGTGCCACCAGTGATCCGGGACAGGGATTCGGTGGCTACACCTTC. It translates to CATSDPGQGFGGYTF.

CDR3 sequence (DNA): TGTGCCTGGTACCTTCGGGCAGTTTGCAATCAGCCCCAGCATTTT. Protein sequence: CAWYLRAVCNQPQHF. The rearrangement joins TRBV30 to TRBJ1-5; unclear D gene. From germline, CDR1 is GTSNPN and CDR2 SVGIG (reference sequence). The CDR3 runs 15 residues. V lost 5 bases, J lost 2 bases, and 16 bases lay in between. The variable domain in full, completed from reference TRBV30 and TRBJ1-5, reads SQTIHQWPATLVQPVGSPLSLECTVEGTSNPNLYWYRQAAGRGLQLLFYSVGIGQISSEVPQNLSASRPQDRQFILSSKKLLLSDSGFYLCAWYLRAVCNQPQHFGDGTRLSIL.

This clonotype was counted between two and nine times. This sequence joins TRBV10-3 and TRBJ2-3; maybe TRBD2 (6 bases). Trimming took off 2 bases at V and 2 bases at J, with 11 bases between the two ends. Germline V gives CDR1 ENHRY, CDR2 SYGVKD. This CDR3 is built from 15 residues. CDR3 amino acids: CAISEPRGPTDTQYF. The CDR3, as DNA: TGTGCCATCAGTGAGCCGCGGGGACCCACAGATACGCAGTATTTT.

The table lists this clonotype with a few counts. The chain carries TRBV28 and TRBJ1-2; 7 bases are shared with TRBD1. This CDR3 has 14 amino acids. The germline V gene encodes CDR1 MDHEN and CDR2 SYDVKM. V gave up 7 bases and J gave up 5 bases; unmatched junction bases: 10. The CDR3 protein is CASNRLQGFYGYTF. In DNA form, the CDR3 reads TGTGCCAGCAACCGTTTACAGGGGTTTTATGGCTACACCTTC.

To note about this clonotype: A read error may account for a junction end that differs from germline. The chain links TRBV6-6 to TRBJ2-3; TRBD1 matches at 8 bases. CDR1 is MNHNY, CDR2 SVGAGI, per germline (reference sequence). CDR3 size: 14 residues. The CDR3 DNA reads as TGTGCCGGCAGTTACCAGGGACAGGAGGATACGCAGTATTTT. It yields the protein CAGSYQGQEDTQYF.

This chain uses TRBV5-1 with TRBJ2-3, with 7 bases aligning to TRBD1. The CDR3 spans 16 residues. Germline V lookup: CDR1 SGHRS, CDR2 YFSETQ. The J segment lost 4 bases and the V segment lost 0 bases, leaving 8 bases of the junction unmatched. CDR3 sequence reads: CASSLGRIGGADTQYF. The CDR3, as DNA: TGCGCCAGCAGCTTGGGTCGGATAGGGGGCGCAGATACGCAGTATTTT.

Note on this clonotype: A read error may produce the germline difference seen at one junction end. V usage is TRBV5-1 and J usage is TRBJ2-7; 7 bases line up with TRBD1. The CDR3 has 15 residues. The germline gives CDR1 SGHRS, CDR2 YFSETQ. This CDR3 is CASSLPTGVSCEQYF. The CDR3 nucleotides are TGCGCCAGCAGCTTACCTACAGGGGTTTCCTGCGAGCAGTACTTC.

V usage is TRBV29-1 and J usage is TRBJ2-7; TRBD1 might be the D (6 bases). V was clipped by 1 base and J by 3 bases, with 10 bases between them. The CDR3 length is 13 residues. The germline V gene encodes CDR1 SQVTM and CDR2 ANQGSEA. Here the CDR3 DNA reads TGCAGCGTTGAAGGTGGGGGCTTCTACGAGCAGTACTTC. Residues: CSVEGGGFYEQYF.

This clonotype turned up a few times. This rearrangement joins TRBV20-1 to TRBJ1-2; TRBD1 matches 7 bases. Germline CDR1 reads DFQATT; CDR2 reads SNEGSKA (reference sequence). V shed 2 bases and J 3 bases; nucleotides not matched to a gene: 6. The CDR3 is made up of 14 amino acids. CDR3 in amino acids: CSARPPGQHYGYTF. CDR3 nucleotide sequence: TGCAGTGCTAGACCCCCGGGACAGCACTATGGCTACACCTTC.

V and J are TRBV6-1 and TRBJ2-1; tentative D call: TRBD2 (6 bases). Germline loops: CDR1 MNHNS, CDR2 SASEGT. CDR3 length equals 14 residues. V lost 0 bases and J 7 bases, leaving 10 bases between the germline ends. The DNA of the CDR3 is TGTGCCAGCAGTGAAGCGGGAGGAGTGAATGAGCAGTTCTTC. Translated, it gives CASSEAGGVNEQFF.